Below, one T cell receptor beta chain is given with its context. V shed 7 bases and J 0 bases; nucleotides not matched to a gene: 5. CDR3 length: 14 amino acids. CDR1 is LNHDA, CDR2 SQIVND, per germline (reference sequence). This table comes from immunoSEQ multiplex PCR, and its TCRdb copy is limited to in-frame clones, with some not included. The sample shows some 220,000 clones, roughly 94% of them seen only once. The data were obtained in a study of control samples from healthy donors and cancer patients. The sequence was collected from a middle-aged man in good health. This chain joins TRBV19 and TRBJ1-1; 7 positions agree with TRBD1. The sample taken for sequencing was blood. The CDR3 coding sequence is TGTGCCAGTAACTCAGGGGGGATGAACACTGAAGCTTTCTTT. This sequence encodes CASNSGGMNTEAFF.